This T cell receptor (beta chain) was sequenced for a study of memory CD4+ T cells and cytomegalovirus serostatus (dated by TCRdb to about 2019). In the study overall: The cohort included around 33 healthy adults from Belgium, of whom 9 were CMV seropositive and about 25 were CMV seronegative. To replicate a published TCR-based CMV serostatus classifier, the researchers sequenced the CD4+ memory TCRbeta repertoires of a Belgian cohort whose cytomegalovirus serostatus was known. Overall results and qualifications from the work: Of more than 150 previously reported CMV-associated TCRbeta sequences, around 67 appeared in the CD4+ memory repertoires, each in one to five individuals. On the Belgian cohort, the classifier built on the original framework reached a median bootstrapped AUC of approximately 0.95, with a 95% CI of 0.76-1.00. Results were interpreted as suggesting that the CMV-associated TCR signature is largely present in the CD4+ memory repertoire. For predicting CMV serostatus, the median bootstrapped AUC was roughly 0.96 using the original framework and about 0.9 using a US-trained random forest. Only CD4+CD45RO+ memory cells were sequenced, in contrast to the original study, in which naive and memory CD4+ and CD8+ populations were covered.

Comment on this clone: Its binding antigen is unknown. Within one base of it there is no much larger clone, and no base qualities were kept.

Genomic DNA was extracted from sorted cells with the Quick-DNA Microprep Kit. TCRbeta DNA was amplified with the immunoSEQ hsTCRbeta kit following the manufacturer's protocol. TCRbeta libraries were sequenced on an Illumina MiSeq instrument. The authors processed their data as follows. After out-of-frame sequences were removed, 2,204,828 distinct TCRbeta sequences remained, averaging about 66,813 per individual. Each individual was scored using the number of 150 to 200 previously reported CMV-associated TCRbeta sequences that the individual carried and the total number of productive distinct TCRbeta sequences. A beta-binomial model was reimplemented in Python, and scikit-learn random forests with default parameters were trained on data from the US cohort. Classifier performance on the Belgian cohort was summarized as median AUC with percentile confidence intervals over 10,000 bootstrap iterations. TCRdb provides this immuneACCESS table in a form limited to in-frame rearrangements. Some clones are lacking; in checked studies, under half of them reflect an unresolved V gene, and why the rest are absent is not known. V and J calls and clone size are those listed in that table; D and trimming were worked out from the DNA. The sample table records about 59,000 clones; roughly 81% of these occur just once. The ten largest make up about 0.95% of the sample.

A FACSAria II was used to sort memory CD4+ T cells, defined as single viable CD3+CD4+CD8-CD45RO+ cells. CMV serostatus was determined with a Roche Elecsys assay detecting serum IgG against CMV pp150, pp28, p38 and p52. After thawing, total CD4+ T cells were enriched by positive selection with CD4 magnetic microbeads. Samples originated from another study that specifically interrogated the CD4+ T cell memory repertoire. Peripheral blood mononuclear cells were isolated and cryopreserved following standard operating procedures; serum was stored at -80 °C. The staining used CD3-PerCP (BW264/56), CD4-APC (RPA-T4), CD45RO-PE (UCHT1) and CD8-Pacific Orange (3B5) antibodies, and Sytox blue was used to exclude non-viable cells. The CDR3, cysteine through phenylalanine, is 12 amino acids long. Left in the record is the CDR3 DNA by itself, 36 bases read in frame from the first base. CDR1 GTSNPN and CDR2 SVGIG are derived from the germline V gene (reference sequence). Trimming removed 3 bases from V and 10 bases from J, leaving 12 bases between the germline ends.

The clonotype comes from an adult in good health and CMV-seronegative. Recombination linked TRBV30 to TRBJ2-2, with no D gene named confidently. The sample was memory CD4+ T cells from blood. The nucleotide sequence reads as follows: TGTGCCTGGAGAGGTGGGAATATGGAGCTGTTTTTT. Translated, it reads CAWRGGNMELFF.